The 17 T cell receptor beta chains presented below share a single source sample, sequenced in a study of T-cell reconstitution after alpha-beta-depleted transplantation in children. Unique molecular identifiers were incorporated into the prepared TCRbeta library. TCRdb redid the calling of the PCR reads with MiXCR, one entry per CDR3 protein. The data hold 490,000 or so distinct CDR3 sequences, with around 12% observed a single time. Here the sequenced sample was PBMCs from the stem cell graft donor, taken from the stem cell graft. The receptor set was obtained from a human donor who donated a stem cell graft to a child with combined immunodeficiency.

V and J are TRBV27 and TRBJ2-7; 9 nucleotides match TRBD2. CDR3 length: 16 residues. Germline V gives CDR1 MNHEY, CDR2 SMNVEV (reference sequence). J lost 4 bases, V lost 3 bases, and 10 bases had no gene match. This chain's CDR3 is CASSLMGRGGPYEQYF. DNA for the CDR3: TGTGCCAGCAGTTTGATGGGGCGGGGGGGCCCTTACGAGCAGTACTTC.

V gene TRBV7-2 combines with J gene TRBJ2-2, with D possibly matching TRBD2 (7 bases). Between the trimmed V and J ends, which lost 4 bases and 1 base, there was a span of 16 bases. Germline V CDR1 and CDR2: SGHTA, FQGNSA. The CDR3 runs 17 residues. CDR3 in DNA: TGTGCCAGCAGCTCTCCTAGGGGGGGAGGGAACACCGGGGAGCTGTTTTTT. Protein: CASSSPRGGGNTGELFF.

This clonotype occurred a few times. The DNA of the CDR3 is TGTGCCAGCAGCTTTGAATTGGGGGTGGGAGATACGCAGTATTTT. Its translation: CASSFELGVGDTQYF. The gene calls are TRBV7-6 and TRBJ2-3, with D perhaps given as TRBD1 or TRBD2 (5 bases each). Germline V lookup: CDR1 SGHVS, CDR2 FNYEAQ. V gave up 3 bases and J gave up 5 bases, with 15 bases separating them. The CDR3 length is 15 residues.

The genes are TRBV11-2 and TRBJ2-5, with D tentatively TRBD2 (5 bases). V was trimmed by 1 base and J by 4 bases, leaving 16 bases between them. Germline V CDR1 and CDR2: SGHAT, FQNNGV. This CDR3 is built from 16 residues. The CDR3 loop is CASSLGSAGWGETQYF. The CDR3 DNA sequence: TGTGCCAGCAGCTTAGGATCGGCGGGCTGGGGAGAGACCCAGTACTTC.

The chain couples TRBV11-2 to TRBJ2-2; 11 bases are shared with TRBD2. The CDR3 sequence is 17 residues long. The germline gives CDR1 SGHAT, CDR2 FQNNGV. The V and J ends lost 5 bases and 7 bases, in that order; junction bases with no gene match: 12. The CDR3 DNA is TGTGCCAGCAGCCCGCGGATCACTAGCGGGAGAGTCGGGGAGCTGTTTTTT. Protein product: CASSPRITSGRVGELFF.

This clonotype was detected only a few times. This chain joins TRBV30 and TRBJ1-1, with 8 bases lining up with TRBD1. CDR1 and CDR2 from the germline V gene are GTSNPN and SVGIG (reference sequence). V was clipped by 2 bases and J by 5 bases; unmatched bases: 10. The CDR3 runs 15 residues. The CDR3 reads CAWSSRDRFATEAFF. DNA of the CDR3: TGTGCCTGGAGTTCCCGGGACAGGTTCGCTACTGAAGCTTTCTTT. Together with reference TRBV30 and TRBJ1-1, the CDR3 gives the full variable domain: SQTIHQWPATLVQPVGSPLSLECTVEGTSNPNLYWYRQAAGRGLQLLFYSVGIGQISSEVPQNLSASRPQDRQFILSSKKLLLSDSGFYLCAWSSRDRFATEAFFGQGTRLTVV.

The CDR3: CASSPGQTLEQYF. The DNA of the CDR3 is TGTGCCAGCAGCCCCGGACAGACACTGGAGCAGTACTTC. The chain joins TRBV5-5 to TRBJ2-7; D perhaps matches TRBD1 (6 bases). V lost 4 bases and J lost 7, with 15 bases in between. The CDR3 extends over 13 amino acids. Per the germline V gene, CDR1 is SGHKS and CDR2 is YYEKEE (reference sequence).

The chain links TRBV12-3 or TRBV12-4 to TRBJ1-1; 10 bases fit TRBD1. CDR3 length: 20 residues. Trimming took 3 bases from V and 7 from J; bases not matched to a gene: 23. CDR3 sequence: CASSFFAGTGVPWARYEAFF. The CDR3 DNA reads as TGTGCCAGCAGTTTTTTTGCGGGGACAGGGGTTCCGTGGGCCCGTTATGAAGCTTTCTTT.

This clonotype showed up just a few times. The chain combines TRBV4-1 with TRBJ2-1; 10 nucleotides align to TRBD2. The CDR3 is 17 amino acids. The J segment lost 5 bases and the V segment lost 4 bases, leaving 11 bases of the junction unmatched. CDR1 is MGHRA and CDR2 is YSYEKL in the germline V gene. The CDR3 nucleotides read TGCGCCAGCAGCCGAAGAAGAAGCGGGAGGGCTGACAATGAGCAGTTCTTC. As protein: CASSRRRSGRADNEQFF.

This clonotype was recorded a few times. The V and J genes are TRBV7-2 and TRBJ2-7; TRBD2 agrees at 8 bases. CDR1 is SGHTA and CDR2 is FQGNSA in the germline V gene. The CDR3 is made up of 17 amino acids. The V segment lost 3 bases and the J segment 3 bases; nucleotides outside the gene matches: 13. The CDR3 coding sequence is TGTGCCAGCAGCTTTATAACGGGGGGGCCTGTTAACTACGAGCAGTACTTC. Translating it yields CASSFITGGPVNYEQYF.

This clonotype has at least ten counts. The J gene is TRBJ2-5, the V gene TRBV5-1; TRBD1 might be the D (6 bases). CDR1 is SGHRS, CDR2 YFSETQ, per germline. Trimming took off 6 bases at V and 1 base at J, with 7 bases between the two ends. The CDR3 is 12 amino acids. CDR3 in amino acids: CASTDSQETQYF. CDR3 DNA sequence: TGCGCCAGCACGGACAGCCAAGAGACCCAGTACTTC. Based on the CDR3 plus reference TRBV5-1 and TRBJ2-5, the full variable domain is KAGVTQTPRYLIKTRGQQVTLSCSPISGHRSVSWYQQTPGQGLQFLFEYFSETQRNKGNFPGRFSGRQFSNSRSEMNVSTLELGDSALYLCASTDSQETQYFGPGTRLLVL.

This clonotype has a count of ten or more. CDR3 amino acids: CASSSQGFLDEQYF. CDR3 bases: TGTGCCAGCAGTTCGCAGGGTTTCCTAGACGAGCAGTACTTC. The V and J genes are TRBV12-3 or TRBV12-4 and TRBJ2-7; D perhaps matches TRBD1 (5 bases). V was cut by 4 bases and J by 5 bases, with 15 bases left in between. This CDR3 region has 14 residues.

The V and J genes are TRBV6-4 and TRBJ2-3, with D perhaps matching TRBD2 (5 bases). Trimming took 3 bases from V and 0 from J, leaving 10 bases between them. The CDR3 is 15 residues long. Germline CDR1 and CDR2: MRHNA and SNTAGT. The CDR3 bases are TGTGCCAGCAGTGAAGAGGGAGCTAGCACAGATACGCAGTATTTT. This translates into CASSEEGASTDTQYF.

This clonotype was observed a handful of times. This sequence joins TRBV3-1 and TRBJ1-3; D is unresolved. Trimming cost V 2 bases and J 0 bases, with 8 bases left between them. Germline CDR1 LGHDT, CDR2 YNNKEL (reference sequence). There are 15 residues in the CDR3. The CDR3 region is CASSQTPSSGNTIYF. The CDR3 DNA reads TGTGCCAGCAGCCAAACCCCAAGCTCTGGAAACACCATATATTTT. Supplemented by reference TRBV3-1 and TRBJ1-3, the full variable domain reads DTAVSQTPKYLVTQMGNDKSIKCEQNLGHDTMYWYKQDSKKFLKIMFSYNNKELIINETVPNRFSPKSPDKAHLNLHINSLELGDSAVYFCASSQTPSSGNTIYFGEGSWLTVV.

A few counts support this clonotype. The J gene is TRBJ2-7, the V gene TRBV4-3, with D unresolved. CDR1 and CDR2 from the germline V gene are LGHNA and YSLEER. CDR3 length: 18 amino acids. V lost 1 base and J 0 bases, leaving 19 bases between the germline ends. CDR3 sequence (DNA): TGCGCCAGCAGCCAAGTTCCTTGGGTGGGGTCGAGCTCCTACGAGCAGTACTTC. Protein sequence: CASSQVPWVGSSSYEQYF.

This clonotype was counted at least ten times. The chain recombines TRBV29-1 with TRBJ2-5, with a weak D call TRBD2 (6 bases). CDR3 size: 13 residues. In germline, CDR1 is SQVTM, CDR2 ANQGSEA. The germline V and J ends were trimmed by 3 bases and 5 bases, with 13 bases remaining between them. The CDR3 region has the DNA TGCAGCGTTGATTTGGAGGGGATGGAGACCCAGTACTTC. This sequence encodes CSVDLEGMETQYF.

This clonotype turned up a few times. The chain has TRBV29-1 and TRBJ2-1; 7 bases match TRBD2. The germline V gene has CDR1 SQVTM and CDR2 ANQGSEA. The CDR3 is 14 residues long. The junction had 3 bases not matched to a gene; V was cut back by 4 bases and J by 0 bases. CDR3 region: CSVGAGASYNEQFF. The DNA of the CDR3 is TGCAGCGTTGGTGCGGGAGCCTCCTACAATGAGCAGTTCTTC.